These T cell receptor beta chains were read from a single sample in a study of blood T cell repertoires in COVID-19. The protocol was immunoSEQ multiplex PCR, while the TCRdb copy is restricted to in-frame clones and leaves out a portion. The table shows 200,000 to 300,000 clones, with just under 85% occurring only once. The sample consisted of peripheral blood. These receptor sequences come from a woman aged 60-70 years with active or convalescent COVID-19. Both conserved end residues are part of each CDR3. The order of the fields is clone size, J gene, D gene, V gene, CDR3 DNA, CDR3 protein. The D gene is left open where the match is weak. Clone size, where shown, is once, few, many, or a class for clones that have expanded.

size: once
J: TRBJ2-5
D: -
V: TRBV11-3
DNA: TGTGCCAGCAGCTTTTCGCGGTTGGAGACCCAGTACTTC
CDR3: CASSFSRLETQYF

size: once
J: TRBJ2-5
D: TRBD2
V: TRBV28
DNA: TGTGCCAGCAGTTCCCGCAGGGAGGGAGAGACCCAGTACTTC
CDR3: CASSSRREGETQYF

size: -
J: TRBJ2-3
D: -
V: TRBV6-1
DNA: TGTGCCAGCAGTGAATCCGGGGGTAGCACAGATACGCAGTATTTT
CDR3: CASSESGGSTDTQYF

size: -
J: TRBJ1-1
D: TRBD1
V: TRBV6-1
DNA: TGTGCCAGCAGTGGGGCCGGGACAGGGCAACTGAACACTGAAGCTTTCTTT
CDR3: CASSGAGTGQLNTEAFF

size: -
J: TRBJ2-5
D: TRBD1
V: TRBV19
DNA: TGTGCCAGTAGTAGGGGACAGCAGCAAGAGACCCAGTACTTC
CDR3: CASSRGQQQETQYF

size: -
J: TRBJ1-4
D: TRBD1
V: TRBV19
DNA: TGTGCCAGTAGTAGAGAACGGGACAGGGGTGGCGAAAAACTGTTTTTT
CDR3: CASSRERDRGGEKLFF

size: once
J: TRBJ2-3
D: TRBD2
V: TRBV28
DNA: TGTGCCAGCAGTTTCAGGGGACTAGCGGGGGGGCTTTCAGATACGCAGTATTTT
CDR3: CASSFRGLAGGLSDTQYF

size: few
J: TRBJ2-2
D: TRBD2
V: TRBV2
DNA: TGTGCCAGCAGTGTCGGGGGGTACACCGGGGAGCTGTTTTTT
CDR3: CASSVGGYTGELFF

size: -
J: TRBJ2-2
D: -
V: TRBV11-3
DNA: TGTGCCAGCAGCCTCATAATAGGGGTCGAGTGGAACGGGGAGCTGTTTTTT
CDR3: CASSLIIGVEWNGELFF

size: -
J: TRBJ1-4
D: -
V: TRBV4-2
DNA: TGTGCCAGCAGCCAAGCCGGCTCGGGTGAAAAACTGTTTTTT
CDR3: CASSQAGSGEKLFF

size: -
J: TRBJ1-2
D: -
V: TRBV6-5
DNA: TGTGCCAGCACCGACGTCCGGCGCGGGGGCTACACCTTC
CDR3: CASTDVRRGGYTF

size: -
J: TRBJ2-1
D: TRBD2
V: TRBV5-5
DNA: TGTGCCAGCAGCTTTACGATAGCGGGAGGCCTCCAAAATGAGCAGTTCTTC
CDR3: CASSFTIAGGLQNEQFF

size: -
J: TRBJ2-5
D: -
V: TRBV14
DNA: TGTGCCAGCAGCCAAGGGGGGGAGTTGGCCCAGTACTTC
CDR3: CASSQGGELAQYF

size: few
J: TRBJ1-3
D: -
V: TRBV2
DNA: TGTGCCAGCAGTGAAGCGGGGAGAGACTCTGGAAACACCATATATTTT
CDR3: CASSEAGRDSGNTIYF

size: -
J: TRBJ1-1
D: -
V: TRBV20-1
DNA: TGCAGTGCTAGTCTCGACACTAACACTGAAGCTTTCTTT
CDR3: CSASLDTNTEAFF

size: -
J: TRBJ2-1
D: TRBD1
V: TRBV5-1
DNA: TGCGCCAGCAGCCGAGGACAGGCGAGCTCCTACAATGAGCAGTTCTTC
CDR3: CASSRGQASSYNEQFF

size: -
J: TRBJ1-3
D: TRBD1
V: TRBV2
DNA: TGTGCCAGCAGTGCCTTACAGGGGAACTCTGGAAACACCATATATTTT
CDR3: CASSALQGNSGNTIYF

size: -
J: TRBJ2-1
D: TRBD2
V: TRBV19
DNA: TGTGCCAGTAGTTTTCTGCCGGGACTAGCGGGAGGGATAACCGACAATGAGCAGTTCTTC
CDR3: CASSFLPGLAGGITDNEQFF

size: -
J: TRBJ2-7
D: -
V: TRBV3-1/TRBV3-2
DNA: TGTGCCAGCAGCCAAACTAGGAACTCCTACGAGCAGTACTTC
CDR3: CASSQTRNSYEQYF

size: -
J: TRBJ2-1
D: -
V: TRBV29-1
DNA: TGCAGCGTGGCCGACAACAATGAGCAGTTCTTC
CDR3: CSVADNNEQFF

size: -
J: TRBJ2-7
D: TRBD1
V: TRBV3-1/TRBV3-2
DNA: TGTGCCAGCAGCCAAACAGGGGCGGCCTACGAGCAGTACTTC
CDR3: CASSQTGAAYEQYF

size: -
J: TRBJ2-3
D: TRBD2
V: TRBV19
DNA: TGTGCCAGTAGTATAAGCAGCGGGGGCACAGATACGCAGTATTTT
CDR3: CASSISSGGTDTQYF

size: -
J: TRBJ2-1
D: TRBD2
V: TRBV19
DNA: TGTGCCAGTAGTATCTCGGGGGGGCACTACAATGAGCAGTTCTTC
CDR3: CASSISGGHYNEQFF

size: once
J: TRBJ2-1
D: TRBD1
V: TRBV5-8
DNA: TGTGCCAGCAGCTTGGACAGGGGCCCGCTTAGCTCCTACAATGAGCAGTTCTTC
CDR3: CASSLDRGPLSSYNEQFF

size: -
J: TRBJ1-6
D: -
V: TRBV5-8
DNA: TGTGCCAGCAGCTTGGGTTCAGGGGATTCACCCCTCCACTTT
CDR3: CASSLGSGDSPLHF

size: -
J: TRBJ2-2
D: TRBD1
V: TRBV6-5
DNA: TGTGCCAGCAGGTACAGGGGTACCGGGGAGCTGTTTTTT
CDR3: CASRYRGTGELFF

size: -
J: TRBJ2-5
D: -
V: TRBV2
DNA: TGTGCCAGCGGGGGGGCCGGGGAGACCCAGTACTTC
CDR3: CASGGAGETQYF

size: -
J: TRBJ2-3
D: TRBD2
V: TRBV5-1
DNA: TGCGCCAGCAGCTTGGCCCTAGCGGGGCTGGCAGATACGCAGTATTTT
CDR3: CASSLALAGLADTQYF

size: -
J: TRBJ2-4
D: -
V: TRBV28
DNA: TGTGCCAGCAGGGTCGCGGGGAACAAAAACATTCAGTACTTC
CDR3: CASRVAGNKNIQYF

size: -
J: TRBJ2-5
D: TRBD2
V: TRBV7-6
DNA: TGTGCCAGCAGCTTGCTGCGCGGGAGGGCCCCAGAGACCCAGTACTTC
CDR3: CASSLLRGRAPETQYF

size: -
J: TRBJ2-1
D: -
V: TRBV21-1
DNA: TGTGCCAGCAGCTTACCTACCCAACCTAGCGGGAGTTACAATGAGCAGTTCTTC
CDR3: CASSLPTQPSGSYNEQFF

size: -
J: TRBJ1-5
D: -
V: TRBV18
DNA: TGTGCCAGCTCACCAAGGGAGGGGGGAAGCAATCAGCCCCAGCATTTT
CDR3: CASSPREGGSNQPQHF

size: -
J: TRBJ2-3
D: TRBD1
V: TRBV18
DNA: TGTGCCAGCTCACCACCAGGGGGCATCACAGATACGCAGTATTTT
CDR3: CASSPPGGITDTQYF

size: -
J: TRBJ2-1
D: TRBD2
V: TRBV6-5
DNA: TGTGCCAGCAGGGGGGGGACTTTTTCTTACAATGAGCAGTTCTTC
CDR3: CASRGGTFSYNEQFF

size: once
J: TRBJ1-3
D: -
V: TRBV19
DNA: TGTGCCAGCAGGTATCTACCTGGAAACACCATATATTTT
CDR3: CASRYLPGNTIYF

size: -
J: TRBJ2-6
D: TRBD1
V: TRBV29-1
DNA: TGCAGCGTTGCTAGTCGGACAGGGGCCCCCCCGCGGGGGGCCAACGTCCTGACTTTC
CDR3: CSVASRTGAPPRGANVLTF

size: -
J: TRBJ1-4
D: -
V: TRBV5-4
DNA: TGTGCCAGCAAGGCAGGGCAGGGGAGCGAAAAACTGTTTTTT
CDR3: CASKAGQGSEKLFF

size: -
J: TRBJ1-5
D: TRBD1
V: TRBV5-1
DNA: TGCGCCAGCAGTCCTACAGGGGGCAATCAGCCCCAGCATTTT
CDR3: CASSPTGGNQPQHF

size: -
J: TRBJ1-3
D: -
V: TRBV28
DNA: TGTGCCAGCAGTTTAGATACAGGGTACTCTGGAAACACCATATATTTT
CDR3: CASSLDTGYSGNTIYF

size: -
J: TRBJ2-3
D: TRBD1
V: TRBV9
DNA: TGTGCCAGCAGCATCAGGACAGGGTCCGCAGATACGCAGTATTTT
CDR3: CASSIRTGSADTQYF

size: -
J: TRBJ1-2
D: -
V: TRBV27
DNA: TGTGCCAGCAGCTTGAGGGCAAACTATGGCTACACCTTC
CDR3: CASSLRANYGYTF

size: -
J: TRBJ2-3
D: TRBD1
V: TRBV5-1
DNA: TGCGCCAGCAGCTTTGCAGGGGGTAGGGCAGATACGCAGTATTTT
CDR3: CASSFAGGRADTQYF

size: -
J: TRBJ1-2
D: -
V: TRBV30
DNA: TGTGCCGGGTTGGGGACAACCTATGGCTACACCTTC
CDR3: CAGLGTTYGYTF